These 27 T cell receptor beta chains share one sample of origin, sequenced in a study of vaccination and CD4 T cells after COVID-19. Their antigen targets remain unknown. Regarding treatment: approximately 9-day PBMC culture with coronavirus spike peptide pools or control peptides (ViraFEST assay). Cultured CD4+ T cell DNA was sequenced using the Oncomine TCR Beta short-read assay. Each CDR3 protein is one row after TCRdb ran MiXCR on the PCR reads. The repertoire holds 12,000 to 15,000 distinct CDR3 sequences, with about 29% as singletons. The specimen was cultured CD4+ T cells from blood. The receptors stem from a human donor with COVID-19.

The V gene is TRBV6-2 or TRBV6-3, the J gene TRBJ2-4, with a tentative D call TRBD2 (5 bases). Trimming removed 0 bases from V and 0 bases from J, with 12 bases in between. CDR1 and CDR2 (germline): MNHEY, SVGEGT. The CDR3 runs 17 residues. The CDR3 sequence is CASSYSTGDLAKNIQYF. CDR3 DNA: TGTGCCAGCAGTTACTCTACCGGGGATTTAGCCAAAAACATTCAGTACTTC.

This clonotype was counted between two and nine times. The chain employs TRBV20-1 and TRBJ1-6, with 7 bases matching TRBD1. Trimming cost V 8 bases and J 11 bases; bases outside gene matches: 12. This CDR3 is built from 13 residues. Germline V gene data show CDR1 as DFQATT and CDR2 as SNEGSKA (reference sequence). CDR3: CSPHDRVGPPLHF. The CDR3 DNA follows: TGCAGTCCTCACGACAGGGTCGGGCCACCCCTCCACTTT.

This chain links TRBV7-2 with TRBJ2-1; the match to TRBD2 covers 14 bases. Germline CDR1 reads SGHTA; CDR2 reads FQGNSA. CDR3 length equals 17 residues. Trimming at V came to 4 bases and at J to 5 bases, leaving 7 bases not matched to a gene. In DNA form, the CDR3 reads TGTGCCAGCAGCTCTGGACTAGCGGGGGGCGGAAACAATGAGCAGTTCTTC. Protein product: CASSSGLAGGGNNEQFF. The variable domain in full, completed from reference TRBV7-2 and TRBJ2-1, reads GAGVSQSPSNKVTEKGKDVELRCDPISGHTALYWYRQSLGQGLEFLIYFQGNSAPDKSGLPSDRFSAERTGGSVSTLTIQRTQQEDSAVYLCASSSGLAGGGNNEQFFGPGTRLTVL.

This clonotype appeared a few times. The V gene is TRBV12-3 or TRBV12-4, the J gene TRBJ1-2; possibly TRBD1 for D (6 bases). V lost 6 bases, J lost 4 bases, and 12 bases lay in between. This CDR3 comprises 13 residues. CDR3 DNA sequence: TGTGCCAGCAGGTTACAGGGTTCCTATGGCTACACCTTC. Its translation is CASRLQGSYGYTF.

V and J are TRBV6-1 and TRBJ2-3, with D perhaps matching TRBD1 (6 bases). Between the trimmed V and J ends, which lost 5 bases and 5 bases, there was a span of 14 bases. Per the germline V gene, CDR1 is MNHNS and CDR2 is SASEGT. This CDR3 has 14 residues. CDR3 residues: CASSQTPGQDTQYF. In nucleotides, the CDR3 is TGTGCCAGCAGTCAGACCCCGGGACAAGATACGCAGTATTTT.

This chain links TRBV19 with TRBJ1-1; D is possibly TRBD1 (5 bases). V was cut by 5 bases and J by 5 bases, with 15 bases left in between. Germline V lookup: CDR1 LNHDA, CDR2 SQIVND (reference sequence). The length of the CDR3 is 14 residues. The CDR3 region has the DNA TGTGCCAGTAGTCGTTTCGGGGGACGGACTGAAGCTTTCTTT. Translation: CASSRFGGRTEAFF.

The sample holds a few counts of this clonotype. The chain combines TRBV6-1 with TRBJ2-7; the D is unclear. V was pared by 4 bases and J by 2 bases, with 15 bases between. This CDR3 comprises 15 residues. CDR1 is MNHNS and CDR2 is SASEGT in the germline V gene. The DNA for the CDR3 is TGTGCCAGCAGTGTAGCACGTGCCTCTACCTACGAGCAGTACTTC. Its protein is CASSVARASTYEQYF.

The chain carries TRBV12-5 and TRBJ1-2; no clear D gene. Germline V CDR1 and CDR2: LGHNT, FRNRAP. This CDR3 is 11 amino acids long. The germline V and J ends were trimmed by 7 bases and 9 bases, with 12 bases remaining between them. CDR3 sequence (DNA): TGTGCTAGTGCCCTCCGGGGTCGCTACACCTTC. It translates to CASALRGRYTF.

This clonotype was observed a handful of times. This chain connects TRBV10-3 to TRBJ1-5; D possibly corresponds to TRBD1 (5 bases). V lost 0 bases, J lost 0 bases, and 12 bases lay in between. CDR1 and CDR2 from the germline V gene are ENHRY and SYGVKD. The length of the CDR3 is 17 residues. The CDR3 is CAISESMGVASNQPQHF. The DNA for the CDR3 is TGTGCCATCAGTGAGTCGATGGGGGTGGCTAGCAATCAGCCCCAGCATTTT.

This clonotype was recorded a few times. V usage is TRBV12-3 or TRBV12-4 and J usage is TRBJ2-5; D uncertain. The CDR3 extends over 12 amino acids. V lost 3 bases and J 1 base, leaving 3 bases between the germline ends. CDR3 sequence (DNA): TGTGCCAGCAGTTTGTTCCAAGAGACCCAGTACTTC. Translation gives CASSLFQETQYF.

V is TRBV30 and J is TRBJ1-2; TRBD1 agrees at 7 bases. The V gene end was trimmed by 2 bases and the J gene end by 4 bases; junction bases not matched to a gene: 10. The CDR3 totals 15 residues. Germline V gene lookup returns CDR1 GTSNPN and CDR2 SVGIG (reference sequence). The CDR3 here is CAWSLLGGGSYGYTF. The CDR3, as DNA: TGTGCCTGGAGTTTGTTAGGGGGCGGCAGCTATGGCTACACCTTC.

The DNA of the CDR3 is TGTGCCAGCAGTTCGGCTGCGTTACAGCCCCAGCATTTT. Its translation is CASSSAALQPQHF. The genes are TRBV6-5 and TRBJ1-5; D not certain. Germline V gene lookup returns CDR1 MNHEY and CDR2 SVGAGI. Trimming stripped 4 bases from V and 7 bases from J, with 11 bases between. This CDR3 contains 13 residues.

The J gene is TRBJ1-2, the V gene TRBV12-3 or TRBV12-4; possible D gene TRBD1, 5 bases. The CDR3 runs to 16 residues. The V end lost 7 bases, the J end lost 3 bases, and 21 bases lay between the germline ends. The CDR3 sequence: CASTPSGHPGDYGYTF. In DNA form, the CDR3 reads TGTGCCAGCACCCCATCTGGACACCCTGGGGACTATGGCTACACCTTC.

This clonotype was seen more than once but under ten times. The chain couples TRBV7-9 to TRBJ2-2, with D possibly being TRBD1 or TRBD2 (5 bases each). Trimming took off 0 bases at V and 0 bases at J, with 11 bases between the two ends. This CDR3 is built from 17 residues. The germline V gene encodes CDR1 SEHNR and CDR2 FQNEAQ (reference sequence). In DNA form, the CDR3 reads TGTGCCAGCAGCTTAGCTAGGGGACCGACGAACACCGGGGAGCTGTTTTTT. Protein sequence: CASSLARGPTNTGELFF.

The rearrangement links TRBV2 to TRBJ2-7; possibly TRBD2 for D (6 bases). Germline CDR1 SNHLY, CDR2 FYNNEI. The CDR3 has 15 residues. Trimming cost V 7 bases and J 0 bases, with 16 bases left between them. CDR3 nucleotides: TGTGCCAGCAAGGTCCGGGACTCATACTCCTACGAGCAGTACTTC. It specifies CASKVRDSYSYEQYF.

This clonotype has only a few counts. V usage is TRBV18 and J usage is TRBJ2-3; 8 bases are a match to TRBD1. Losses at the gene ends were 3 bases for V and 2 bases for J; bases not matched to a gene: 4. Germline values: CDR1 KGHSH, CDR2 LQKENI. CDR3 length: 15 residues. As DNA, the CDR3 is TGTGCCAGCTCACCGGGACAGGTCTCCACAGATACGCAGTATTTT. Translating gives CASSPGQVSTDTQYF. Looking up the rest from reference TRBV18 and TRBJ2-3 gives the full variable domain: NAGVMQNPRHLVRRRGQEARLRCSPMKGHSHVYWYRQLPEEGLKFMVYLQKENIIDESGMPKERFSAEFPKEGPSILRIQQVVRGDSAAYFCASSPGQVSTDTQYFGPGTRLTVL.

The CDR3 sequence: CASTFSAGGPYNEQFF. The CDR3 coding sequence is TGTGCCAGCACCTTTTCGGCGGGGGGCCCCTACAATGAGCAGTTCTTC. V and J are TRBV7-6 and TRBJ2-1; 8 bases fit TRBD2. Germline trimming cut 7 bases from V and 2 bases from J; bases unmatched to any gene: 10. This CDR3 has 16 amino acids. Germline assignment: CDR1 SGHVS and CDR2 FNYEAQ.

The chain combines TRBV3-1 with TRBJ2-2; D is ambiguous. This CDR3 has 13 amino acids. Trimming pared 0 bases from V and 4 bases from J, leaving 3 bases between. Looked up from germline, CDR1 is LGHDT and CDR2 is YNNKEL (reference sequence). CDR3 coding DNA: TGTGCCAGCAGCCAAGAGATCACCGGGGAGCTGTTTTTT. Translation: CASSQEITGELFF.

This clonotype has a handful of counts. The rearrangement uses TRBV19 and TRBJ1-6, with 8 positions matching TRBD1. The junction had 8 bases not matched to a gene; V was cut back by 5 bases and J by 8 bases. The CDR3 is 15 amino acids. CDR1 LNHDA and CDR2 SQIVND come from the germline V gene (reference sequence). The CDR3 nucleotides read TGTGCCAGTAGTCCCTGGGGACAGGTGGATTCACCCCTCCACTTT. This translates into CASSPWGQVDSPLHF.

In this sample, this clonotype turned up a few times. V gene TRBV6-5 combines with J gene TRBJ1-3; D is perhaps TRBD1 (5 bases). Looked up from germline, CDR1 is MNHEY and CDR2 is SVGAGI. V lost 2 bases to trimming and J lost 2 bases, with 10 bases between them. CDR3 length: 15 residues. CDR3 nucleotide sequence: TGTGCCAGCAGTTACGGGACGAAGACTGGAAACACCATATATTTT. Translated: CASSYGTKTGNTIYF.

The chain joins TRBV7-9 to TRBJ1-4; D is ambiguous. CDR1 is SEHNR, CDR2 FQNEAQ, per germline (reference sequence). V was shortened by 0 bases and J by 6 bases, with 14 bases between the two germline ends. The CDR3 has 16 residues. The CDR3 sequence: CASSLAEKGPDEKLFF. DNA of the CDR3: TGTGCCAGCAGCTTAGCAGAGAAAGGGCCGGATGAAAAACTGTTTTTT.

This rearrangement joins TRBV28 to TRBJ1-4, with 7 positions matching TRBD1. Germline V gene lookup returns CDR1 MDHEN and CDR2 SYDVKM. The CDR3 is 13 residues long. The J segment lost 8 bases and the V segment lost 7 bases, leaving 7 bases of the junction unmatched. The CDR3 DNA is TGTGCCAGCACAGGGGGTAGAGGAGAAAAACTGTTTTTT. This gives the protein CASTGGRGEKLFF.

This clonotype came up a few times. This rearrangement joins TRBV20-1 to TRBJ1-2, with a weak D call TRBD1 (6 bases). Trimming pared 6 bases from V and 8 bases from J, leaving 19 bases between. Germline loops: CDR1 DFQATT, CDR2 SNEGSKA (reference sequence). The CDR3 is made up of 13 amino acids. In DNA form, the CDR3 reads TGCAGTGCCGCATCTCCCGGGGGCTGGGGCTACACCTTC. Translated, it gives CSAASPGGWGYTF.

This clonotype was seen more than once but under ten times. This chain uses TRBV2 with TRBJ1-5, with D perhaps TRBD1 (5 bases). The V end lost 6 bases, the J end lost 4 bases, and 10 bases lay between the germline ends. The germline gives CDR1 SNHLY, CDR2 FYNNEI. This CDR3 region has 13 residues. CDR3: CASRGTLNQPQHF. CDR3 in DNA: TGTGCCAGCAGGGGGACGCTGAATCAGCCCCAGCATTTT.

The chain links TRBV7-8 to TRBJ1-4; 7 bases agree with TRBD1. The germline CDR1 and CDR2 sequences are SGHVS and FQNEAQ. CDR3 length: 15 amino acids. V lost 5 bases to trimming and J lost 1 base; unmatched junction nucleotides: 4. The CDR3 is CASSPNRGTNEKLFF. The CDR3 nucleotides are TGTGCCAGCAGCCCGAACAGGGGAACTAATGAAAAACTGTTTTTT.

The chain combines TRBV20-1 with TRBJ2-7, with 12 positions matching TRBD2. CDR1 and CDR2 from the germline V gene are DFQATT and SNEGSKA (reference sequence). The CDR3 extends over 14 amino acids. V shed 6 bases and J 6 bases; nucleotides not matched to a gene: 9. CDR3 in amino acids: CSAVRTSGAREQYF. The CDR3 DNA is TGCAGTGCGGTTCGGACTAGCGGGGCTCGCGAGCAGTACTTC.

The CDR3 region has the DNA TGTGCCAGCAGTTACCCTGGTCGCAGGGGAGCAGGCAGCTCCTACAATGAGCAGTTCTTC. This gives the protein CASSYPGRRGAGSSYNEQFF. The rearrangement uses TRBV6-5 and TRBJ2-1, with D possibly being TRBD1 (6 bases). The length of the CDR3 is 20 residues. Germline CDR1 and CDR2: MNHEY and SVGAGI. The V gene lost 2 bases and the J gene lost 0 bases, with 23 bases spanning the gap.